This TCR beta chain was sequenced for a study of glioma-infiltrating T cells. CDR3 length: 15 residues. With V trimmed by 9 bases and J by 4 bases, 9 bases remained unmatched. The V gene's germline CDR1 is SGHTA and CDR2 FQGNSA. The iRepertoire nested amplicon-rescue multiplex PCR amplified TCR alpha and beta CDR3s from RNA. From the multiplex PCR reads, TCRdb called clonotypes with MiXCR, one entry per CDR3 protein. The sample contains 100,000 to 150,000 distinct CDR3 sequences, 20% to 25% of which appear only once. The chain recombines TRBV7-2 with TRBJ2-7, with 13 bases lining up with TRBD2. This TCR was sampled from a human donor with low-grade glioma or glioblastoma, undergoing nonglioma brain surgery, or in good health (not recorded which). Material for sequencing was glioma tissue, nonneoplastic brain tissue, or PBMCs (not recorded which). The CDR3 loop reads CASSKGTSGVYEQYF. The CDR3 DNA reads TGTGCCAGTTCGAAGGGGACTAGCGGGGTTTACGAGCAGTACTTC.